This TCR beta chain derives from a study of OX40 agonist ivuxolimab in advanced cancers. On this clone itself: Its antigen is not known.

The CDR3 consists of 18 residues. V gave up 5 bases and J gave up 5 bases, with 22 bases separating them. Germline V gene lookup returns CDR1 MNHEY and CDR2 SMNVEV (reference sequence). Study outcomes and limitations: CD4+ T cells averaged fewer expanded clones than CD8+ T cells.

Measured with immunoSEQ multiplex PCR; TCRdb has only the in-frame clones, and not every one. The data show some 61,000 clones, roughly 90% seen once. This rearrangement joins TRBV27 to TRBJ1-6; D is possibly TRBD1 (5 bases). This TCR was recovered from an adult with an advanced solid tumor such as melanoma, head and neck, liver or kidney cancer. The source was CD4+ or CD8+ T cells sorted from blood, collected in a trial of the OX40 agonist ivuxolimab. CDR3 bases: TGTGCCAGCAGTCCGAACGACAGACGGGCGCGTGATAATTCACCCCTCCACTTT. Its translation: CASSPNDRRARDNSPLHF.